The rows below give T cell receptor beta chains drawn from one sample of a study of spatial heterogeneity in lung cancer. MiXCR was run by TCRdb on the 5' RACE reads, yielding one entry per CDR3 protein. The table shows roughly 39,000 distinct CDR3 sequences, with approximately 6.2% occurring only once. The sequenced sample was PBMCs, obtained at surgery. Every receptor here comes from a female donor with early-stage non-small cell lung cancer. Both conserved end residues are part of each CDR3. A D gene is named only where the DNA matches it firmly. Clone size is not always given. Where it is, it says once, few, many or a class for expanded clones.

CDR3 protein: CASRPRGGELFF
CDR3 DNA: TGTGCCAGCAGACCGCGGGGCGGGGAGCTGTTTTTT
D gene: NA
V gene: TRBV12-3/TRBV12-4
clone size: many
J gene: TRBJ2-2

CDR3 protein: CAITEGLEAFF
CDR3 DNA: TGTGCCATCACGGAGGGACTTGAAGCTTTCTTT
D gene: NA
V gene: TRBV10-3
clone size: NA
J gene: TRBJ1-1

CDR3 protein: CASRAGSNTGELFF
CDR3 DNA: TGTGCCAGCAGAGCGGGTTCGAACACCGGGGAGCTGTTTTTT
D gene: NA
V gene: TRBV7-3
clone size: few
J gene: TRBJ2-2

CDR3 protein: CASSLTGGANVLTF
CDR3 DNA: TGTGCCAGCAGTTTGACAGGAGGGGCCAACGTCCTGACTTTC
D gene: NA
V gene: TRBV12-3/TRBV12-4
clone size: many
J gene: TRBJ2-6

CDR3 protein: CSGTGGGASNEQFF
CDR3 DNA: TGCAGTGGGACAGGCGGGGGGGCGAGCAATGAGCAGTTCTTC
D gene: TRBD2
V gene: TRBV20-1
clone size: many
J gene: TRBJ2-1

CDR3 protein: CASRRELTGANVLTF
CDR3 DNA: TGTGCGTCGCGGAGGGAACTCACTGGGGCCAACGTCCTGACTTTC
D gene: NA
V gene: TRBV6-6
clone size: many
J gene: TRBJ2-6

CDR3 protein: CASSEALKKYF
CDR3 DNA: TGTGCCAGCAGTGAAGCGCTTAAAAAATACTTC
D gene: NA
V gene: TRBV6-1
clone size: few
J gene: TRBJ2-7

CDR3 protein: CASSRGLADISYNEQFF
CDR3 DNA: TGCGCCAGCAGCCGCGGACTAGCGGACATCTCCTACAATGAGCAGTTCTTC
D gene: TRBD2
V gene: TRBV5-1
clone size: many
J gene: TRBJ2-1

CDR3 protein: CSVEEGGLAGVGELFF
CDR3 DNA: TGCAGCGTTGAAGAAGGAGGACTAGCGGGGGTCGGGGAGCTGTTTTTT
D gene: TRBD2
V gene: TRBV29-1
clone size: many
J gene: TRBJ2-2

CDR3 protein: CASNGGTGSPYEQYF
CDR3 DNA: TGTGCCAGCAACGGAGGAACAGGCTCTCCCTACGAGCAGTACTTC
D gene: NA
V gene: TRBV12-3/TRBV12-4
clone size: many
J gene: TRBJ2-7

CDR3 protein: CASRAGGNEQFF
CDR3 DNA: TGTGCCAGCCGAGCGGGGGGCAATGAGCAGTTCTTC
D gene: TRBD2
V gene: TRBV12-3/TRBV12-4
clone size: few
J gene: TRBJ2-1

CDR3 protein: CASRNSGGYNEQFF
CDR3 DNA: TGTGCCAGCAGGAATAGCGGGGGGTACAATGAGCAGTTCTTC
D gene: TRBD2
V gene: TRBV12-3/TRBV12-4
clone size: many
J gene: TRBJ2-1

CDR3 protein: CASSPPGLAGGQDTQYF
CDR3 DNA: TGTGCCAGCAGTCCACCGGGACTAGCGGGGGGTCAAGATACGCAGTATTTT
D gene: TRBD2
V gene: TRBV12-3/TRBV12-4
clone size: many
J gene: TRBJ2-3

CDR3 protein: CASSQVGPSYNEQFF
CDR3 DNA: TGCGCCAGCAGCCAAGTCGGTCCCTCCTACAATGAGCAGTTCTTC
D gene: NA
V gene: TRBV4-3
clone size: many
J gene: TRBJ2-1

CDR3 protein: CASSPGTVAVNTEAFF
CDR3 DNA: TGTGCCAGCTCACCAGGGACAGTCGCAGTGAACACTGAAGCTTTCTTT
D gene: TRBD1
V gene: TRBV18
clone size: NA
J gene: TRBJ1-1

CDR3 protein: CASSPGGPANSPLHF
CDR3 DNA: TGCGCCAGCAGCCCGGGCGGTCCTGCAAATTCACCCCTCCACTTT
D gene: NA
V gene: TRBV5-1
clone size: many
J gene: TRBJ1-6

CDR3 protein: CASSLDRASYNEQFF
CDR3 DNA: TGTGCCAGCAGCTTAGACAGGGCCTCCTACAATGAGCAGTTCTTC
D gene: NA
V gene: TRBV7-9
clone size: many
J gene: TRBJ2-1

CDR3 protein: CASSYLAGQNTEAFF
CDR3 DNA: TGTGCCAGCAGCTATCTTGCGGGACAGAACACTGAAGCTTTCTTT
D gene: NA
V gene: TRBV14
clone size: many
J gene: TRBJ1-1

CDR3 protein: CASSFSSGTRFGGLWNEQFF
CDR3 DNA: TGTGCCAGCAGCTTTAGTTCCGGGACTCGTTTTGGTGGTTTATGGAATGAGCAGTTCTTC
D gene: NA
V gene: TRBV9
clone size: many
J gene: TRBJ2-1

CDR3 protein: CASSAWTGGTDTQYF
CDR3 DNA: TGTGCCAGCAGTGCCTGGACAGGGGGCACAGATACGCAGTATTTT
D gene: TRBD1
V gene: TRBV28
clone size: many
J gene: TRBJ2-3

CDR3 protein: CASSQDERRDSPLHF
CDR3 DNA: TGCGCCAGCAGCCAAGATGAAAGGAGAGATTCACCCCTCCACTTT
D gene: NA
V gene: TRBV4-1
clone size: many
J gene: TRBJ1-6

CDR3 protein: CASSPVEGSGELFF
CDR3 DNA: TGTGCCAGCAGCCCAGTTGAGGGTTCCGGGGAGCTGTTTTTT
D gene: NA
V gene: TRBV3-1
clone size: few
J gene: TRBJ2-2

CDR3 protein: CASTRQGYGYTF
CDR3 DNA: TGTGCCAGCACCCGACAGGGCTATGGCTACACCTTC
D gene: TRBD1
V gene: TRBV28
clone size: many
J gene: TRBJ1-2

CDR3 protein: CATSDAQGADNEQFF
CDR3 DNA: TGTGCCACCAGTGACGCTCAGGGTGCCGACAATGAGCAGTTCTTC
D gene: NA
V gene: TRBV24-1
clone size: many
J gene: TRBJ2-1

CDR3 protein: CASTPDRAGYGYTF
CDR3 DNA: TGTGCCAGCACCCCGGACAGGGCGGGATATGGCTACACCTTC
D gene: TRBD1
V gene: TRBV6-1
clone size: NA
J gene: TRBJ1-2

CDR3 protein: CSGGGGIANIQYF
CDR3 DNA: TGCAGCGGCGGGGGGGGCATAGCCAACATTCAGTACTTC
D gene: TRBD2
V gene: TRBV29-1
clone size: many
J gene: TRBJ2-4

CDR3 protein: CASSPSVGDRGYQLWQETQYF
CDR3 DNA: TGTGCCAGCAGCCCCTCTGTTGGAGACAGGGGGTATCAATTGTGGCAAGAGACCCAGTACTTC
D gene: TRBD1
V gene: TRBV11-2
clone size: many
J gene: TRBJ2-5

CDR3 protein: CASSSDRISYEQYF
CDR3 DNA: TGTGCCAGCAGTTCGGACAGGATCTCCTACGAGCAGTACTTC
D gene: TRBD1
V gene: TRBV6-5
clone size: NA
J gene: TRBJ2-7

CDR3 protein: CASRENFGGTEAFF
CDR3 DNA: TGCGCCAGCAGAGAAAATTTCGGCGGCACTGAAGCTTTCTTT
D gene: NA
V gene: TRBV5-1
clone size: NA
J gene: TRBJ1-1